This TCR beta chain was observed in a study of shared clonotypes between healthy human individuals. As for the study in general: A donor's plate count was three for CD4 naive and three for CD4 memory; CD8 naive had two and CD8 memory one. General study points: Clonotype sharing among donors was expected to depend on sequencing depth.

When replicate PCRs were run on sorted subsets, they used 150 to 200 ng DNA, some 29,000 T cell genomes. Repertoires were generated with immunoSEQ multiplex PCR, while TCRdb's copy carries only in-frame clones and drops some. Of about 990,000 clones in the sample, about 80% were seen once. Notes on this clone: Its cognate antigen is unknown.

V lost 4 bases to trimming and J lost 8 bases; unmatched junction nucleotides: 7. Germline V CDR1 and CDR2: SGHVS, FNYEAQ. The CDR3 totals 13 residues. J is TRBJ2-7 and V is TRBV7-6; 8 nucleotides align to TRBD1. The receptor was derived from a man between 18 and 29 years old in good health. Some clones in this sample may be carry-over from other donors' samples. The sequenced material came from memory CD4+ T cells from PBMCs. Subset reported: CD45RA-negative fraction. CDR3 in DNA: TGTGCCAGCAGCTCGATGACAGGGGAGAAGCAGTACTTC. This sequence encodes CASSSMTGEKQYF.